A single sample gave rise to the 18 T cell receptor beta chains below, sequenced in a study of patients and donors after allogeneic stem cell transplantation. TCRdb ran MiXCR on the RT-PCR reads and lists one entry per CDR3 protein. The sample lists some 200,000 distinct CDR3 sequences, around 41% seen once, with 33% in the top ten. Sequenced sample: blood, either unsorted or a sorted T cell fraction (not recorded which). Receptor source: a human donor who was either an allogeneic HSCT recipient or a stem cell or donor lymphocyte infusion donor (not recorded which). It is not recorded whose cells these are; they may come from a transplant donor.

J is TRBJ2-5 and V is TRBV9, with 7 bases aligning to TRBD2. With 6 bases clipped from V and 4 bases from J, the junction kept 12 bases outside the gene matches. The CDR3 contains 15 residues. Germline V CDR1 and CDR2: SGDLS, YYNGEE. The CDR3 loop reads CASTVGGLSGETQYF. CDR3 coding DNA: TGTGCCAGCACCGTGGGAGGGTTGAGTGGAGAGACCCAGTACTTC.

J is TRBJ1-1 and V is TRBV9, with 7 bases fitting TRBD1. The CDR3 has 15 amino acids. V shed 7 bases and J 5 bases; nucleotides not matched to a gene: 14. Germline-derived CDR1 and CDR2 are SGDLS and YYNGEE. CDR3 DNA: TGTGCCAGCGGATCACAGGGGCAAGTGGGGACTGAAGCTTTCTTT. It translates to CASGSQGQVGTEAFF.

V is TRBV12-3 or TRBV12-4 and J is TRBJ1-2; D perhaps matches TRBD1 (5 bases). V lost 6 bases, J lost 4 bases, and 18 bases lay in between. CDR3 size: 15 residues. The CDR3 DNA is TGTGCCAGCAGCTTAAGAGGGGCGAGGGGCTATGGCTACACCTTC. Its protein product is CASSLRGARGYGYTF.

This clonotype occurred a few times. The rearrangement uses TRBV4-3 and TRBJ2-5; 10 nucleotides agree with TRBD2. Losses at the gene ends were 0 bases for V and 6 bases for J; bases not matched to a gene: 10. CDR1 and CDR2 (germline): LGHNA, YSLEER. The CDR3 loop spans 17 amino acids. CDR3 amino acids: CASSQDPVLAGPKTQYF. In DNA, the CDR3 is TGCGCCAGCAGCCAAGACCCAGTACTAGCGGGGCCGAAGACCCAGTACTTC.

To note about this clonotype: Its ends do not fully match the called genes, so a read error is possible. This chain joins TRBV28 and TRBJ1-3, with D unclear. Germline CDR1 reads MDHEN; CDR2 reads SYDVKM. This CDR3 is 13 amino acids long. CDR3 in amino acids: CAGSSTIGNTIYF. The CDR3 DNA reads TGTGCCGGCAGCTCAACAATTGGAAACACCATATATTTT.

V usage is TRBV6-5 and J usage is TRBJ1-3; D is possibly TRBD1 (5 bases). Germline values: CDR1 MNHEY, CDR2 SVGAGI. This CDR3 region has 17 residues. Trimming removed 2 bases at V and 2 bases at J, with 16 bases between. CDR3 DNA sequence: TGTGCCAGCAGTTACGGTGGGTCAGGGAAGGCTGGAAACACCATATATTTT. Its translation is CASSYGGSGKAGNTIYF.

This clonotype was counted a few times. The chain carries TRBV5-8 and TRBJ2-5; a possible D gene is TRBD2 (5 bases). With 5 bases removed from V and 5 bases from J, the gap between germline ends came to 13 bases. CDR1 is SGHTS and CDR2 is YDEGEE in the germline V gene. This CDR3 is 13 amino acids long. As DNA, the CDR3 is TGTGCCAGCAGGGACTTCAATAGGGAGACCCAGTACTTC. As protein: CASRDFNRETQYF.

This clonotype was counted a few times. V gene TRBV29-1 combines with J gene TRBJ1-4; D not certain. The CDR3 consists of 11 residues. Germline V gene lookup returns CDR1 SQVTM and CDR2 ANQGSEA. V lost 3 bases and J lost 11, with 10 bases in between. CDR3 in DNA: TGCAGCGTTGACTCCGGGTGGAAACTGTTTTTT. Amino acids: CSVDSGWKLFF.

The V gene is TRBV12-3 or TRBV12-4, the J gene TRBJ1-5; possibly TRBD1 for D (6 bases). This CDR3 region has 15 residues. With 6 bases removed from V and 0 bases from J, the gap between germline ends came to 12 bases. The CDR3, as DNA: TGTGCCAGCAGACAAACAGGGTATAGCAATCAGCCCCAGCATTTT. Translating it yields CASRQTGYSNQPQHF.

The rearrangement links TRBV20-1 to TRBJ2-2; D call uncertain. This CDR3 is 12 amino acids long. The V gene's germline CDR1 is DFQATT and CDR2 SNEGSKA (reference sequence). Trimming stripped 3 bases from V and 5 bases from J, with 7 bases between. The CDR3 here is CSASSQTGELFF. The CDR3 DNA is TGCAGTGCTAGTTCACAGACCGGGGAGCTGTTTTTT.

This sequence joins TRBV30 and TRBJ1-5; D gene unclear. CDR1 and CDR2 from the germline V gene are GTSNPN and SVGIG (reference sequence). The CDR3 loop spans 14 amino acids. With 3 bases removed from V and 1 base from J, the gap between germline ends came to 10 bases. The CDR3 loop is CAWRGKVSNQPQHF. In DNA, the CDR3 is TGTGCCTGGAGGGGGAAGGTGAGCAATCAGCCCCAGCATTTT.

The chain links TRBV19 to TRBJ1-4; D unresolved. V dropped 7 bases and J dropped 8 bases, with 14 bases sitting between them. This CDR3 region has 13 residues. Germline V lookup: CDR1 LNHDA, CDR2 SQIVND (reference sequence). The CDR3 DNA is TGTGCCAGTACCCGGGTGGTAGGAGAAAAACTGTTTTTT. Its protein product is CASTRVVGEKLFF.

The chain joins TRBV6-5 to TRBJ1-5; D is unclear. V was shortened by 2 bases and J by 0 bases, with 5 bases between the two germline ends. The germline gives CDR1 MNHEY, CDR2 SVGAGI. The length of the CDR3 is 14 residues. CDR3 bases: TGTGCCAGCAGTTACGGCAATAGCAATCAGCCCCAGCATTTT. It encodes CASSYGNSNQPQHF.

This clonotype was detected a few times. V is TRBV29-1 and J is TRBJ1-1, with D possibly being TRBD1 (5 bases). This CDR3 spans 13 amino acids. Per germline, CDR1 SQVTM and CDR2 ANQGSEA. With 4 bases removed from V and 1 base from J, the gap between germline ends came to 10 bases. CDR3 sequence reads: CSVGYGGNTEAFF. CDR3 nucleotide sequence: TGCAGCGTTGGCTATGGGGGGAACACTGAAGCTTTCTTT. The full variable domain, in which reference TRBV29-1 and TRBJ1-1 provide the parts outside the CDR3, is SAVISQKPSRDICQRGTSLTIQCQVDSQVTMMFWYRQQPGQSLTLIATANQGSEATYESGFVIDKFPISRPNLTFSTLTVSNMSPEDSSIYLCSVGYGGNTEAFFGQGTRLTVV.

This clonotype was seen at least ten times. V and J are TRBV12-3 or TRBV12-4 and TRBJ1-3; D is unclear. Trimming pared 5 bases from V and 4 bases from J, leaving 3 bases between. This CDR3 is built from 11 residues. Here the CDR3 reads CASSRGNTIYF. DNA of the CDR3: TGTGCCAGCAGTAGAGGAAACACCATATATTTT.

The chain recombines TRBV20-1 with TRBJ2-7; D remains ambiguous. CDR1 and CDR2 (germline): DFQATT, SNEGSKA (reference sequence). The germline V and J ends were trimmed by 6 bases and 0 bases, with 6 bases remaining between them. CDR3 size: 11 residues. In DNA, the CDR3 is TGCAGTGCGATTCTCTCCTACGAGCAGTACTTC. The encoded protein is CSAILSYEQYF.

The chain uses TRBV4-3 and TRBJ2-5; no reliable D call. The CDR3 sequence is 13 residues long. The ends were cut back, 6 bases at V and 5 bases at J, with 13 bases in the middle. In germline, CDR1 is LGHNA, CDR2 YSLEER. CDR3 bases: TGCGCCAGCAGTGCGCCGGGCGCGGAGACCCAGTACTTC. Its protein is CASSAPGAETQYF.

The chain joins TRBV15 to TRBJ1-3; 7 nucleotides align to TRBD1. With V trimmed by 1 base and J by 0 bases, 3 bases remained unmatched. The V gene's germline CDR1 is LNHNV and CDR2 YYDKDF (reference sequence). CDR3 size: 16 residues. The CDR3, as DNA: TGTGCCACCAGCAGAGGGACAGGCGACTCTGGAAACACCATATATTTT. It codes for CATSRGTGDSGNTIYF.